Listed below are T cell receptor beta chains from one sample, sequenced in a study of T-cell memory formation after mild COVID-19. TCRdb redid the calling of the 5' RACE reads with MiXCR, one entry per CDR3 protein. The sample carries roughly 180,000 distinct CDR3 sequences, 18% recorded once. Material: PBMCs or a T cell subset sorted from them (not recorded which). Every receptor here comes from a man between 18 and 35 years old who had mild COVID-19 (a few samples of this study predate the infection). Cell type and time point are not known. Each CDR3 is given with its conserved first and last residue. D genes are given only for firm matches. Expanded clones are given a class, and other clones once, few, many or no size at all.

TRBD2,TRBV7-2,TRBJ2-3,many,CASSLEGTSGRNINTQYF,TGTGCCAGCAGCTTAGAAGGGACTAGCGGGAGGAACATTAATACGCAGTATTTT
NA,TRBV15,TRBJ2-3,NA,CATSSIDRTDTQYF,TGTGCCACCAGCAGTATAGACCGCACAGATACGCAGTATTTT
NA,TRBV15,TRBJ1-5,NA,CATSEGRTSQPQHF,TGTGCCACCAGCGAGGGGCGAACGAGTCAGCCCCAGCATTTT
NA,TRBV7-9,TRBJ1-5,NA,CASSPILRGNQPQHF,TGTGCCAGCAGCCCCATCCTGAGGGGCAATCAGCCCCAGCATTTT
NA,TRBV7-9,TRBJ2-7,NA,CASSLEAGRRYEQYF,TGTGCCAGCAGCTTAGAGGCAGGGCGACGCTACGAGCAGTACTTC
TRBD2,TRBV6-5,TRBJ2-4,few,CASSYSRGGSKNIQYF,TGTGCCAGCAGTTACTCGCGGGGGGGCAGCAAAAACATTCAGTACTTC
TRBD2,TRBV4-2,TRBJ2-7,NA,CASSQAWTSEYEQYF,TGTGCCAGCAGCCAAGCTTGGACTAGCGAGTACGAGCAGTACTTC
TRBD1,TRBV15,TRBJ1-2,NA,CATSTGGQMNYGYTF,TGTGCCACCAGCACCGGGGGACAGATGAACTATGGCTACACCTTC
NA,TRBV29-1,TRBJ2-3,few,CSVEYRQDTDTQYF,TGCAGCGTTGAATATCGACAGGACACAGATACGCAGTATTTT
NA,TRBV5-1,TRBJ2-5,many,CASSLGQGQETQYF,TGCGCCAGCAGCTTGGGGCAGGGGCAGGAGACCCAGTACTTC
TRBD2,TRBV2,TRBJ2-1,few,CASITSGGSSQFF,TGTGCCAGCATAACTAGCGGGGGTTCTTCCCAGTTCTTC
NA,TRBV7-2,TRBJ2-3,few,CASSPKMGTGGDTQYF,TGTGCCAGCAGCCCAAAAATGGGGACGGGTGGAGATACGCAGTATTTT
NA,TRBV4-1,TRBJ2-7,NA,CASSQDGREQYF,TGCGCCAGCAGCCAAGATGGGCGGGAGCAGTACTTC
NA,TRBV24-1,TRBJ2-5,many,CATSDPRATETQYF,TGTGCCACCAGTGACCCAAGGGCGACGGAGACCCAGTACTTC
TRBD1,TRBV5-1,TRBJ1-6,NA,CASSLPGQGNSPLHF,TGCGCCAGCAGCTTGCCGGGACAGGGGAATTCACCCCTCCACTTT
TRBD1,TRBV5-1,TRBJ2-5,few,CASSREGQGMTQYF,TGCGCCAGCAGTCGGGAGGGACAGGGGATGACCCAGTACTTC
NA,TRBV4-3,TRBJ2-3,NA,CASSQTRQDTQYF,TGCGCCAGCAGCCAGACAAGGCAGGATACGCAGTATTTT
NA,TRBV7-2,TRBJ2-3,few,CASSLSPGAGTDTQYF,TGTGCCAGCAGCTTATCCCCGGGGGCGGGCACAGATACGCAGTATTTT
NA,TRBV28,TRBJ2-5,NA,CASLGGQETQYF,TGTGCCAGCCTAGGGGGCCAAGAGACCCAGTACTTC
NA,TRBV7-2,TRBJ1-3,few,CASSLAHGLPSDF,TGTGCCAGCAGCTTAGCCCACGGACTCCCCTCGGATTTT
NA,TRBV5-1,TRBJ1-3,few,CASSLEGLDTIYF,TGCGCCAGCAGCCTGGAGGGTCTGGACACCATATATTTT
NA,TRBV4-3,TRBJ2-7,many,CASSQSSNPYYEQYF,TGCGCCAGCAGCCAATCTTCGAACCCCTACTACGAGCAGTACTTC
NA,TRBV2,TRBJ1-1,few,CASSLQGVTEAFF,TGTGCCAGCAGTCTACAGGGAGTCACTGAAGCTTTCTTT
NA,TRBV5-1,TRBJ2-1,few,CASRAGTLNEQFF,TGCGCCAGCCGGGCGGGGACCCTCAATGAGCAGTTCTTC
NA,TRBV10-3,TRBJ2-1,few,CAIRYKWSNYNEQFF,TGTGCCATCAGGTACAAGTGGTCGAACTACAATGAGCAGTTCTTC
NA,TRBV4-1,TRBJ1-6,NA,CASSRAEGMSLVSPLHF,TGCGCCAGCAGCCGGGCGGAGGGCATGAGTTTAGTGTCACCCCTCCACTTT
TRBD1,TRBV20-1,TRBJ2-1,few,CSARVPGGLSNEQFF,TGCAGTGCTAGAGTTCCAGGGGGTTTGTCCAATGAGCAGTTCTTC
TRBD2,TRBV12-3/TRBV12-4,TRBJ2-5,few,CASSLGASGYQETQYF,TGTGCCAGCAGTTTAGGGGCTAGCGGGTACCAAGAGACCCAGTACTTC
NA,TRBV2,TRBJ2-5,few,CASSEDLRTQYF,TGTGCCAGCAGTGAAGACCTTAGGACCCAGTACTTC
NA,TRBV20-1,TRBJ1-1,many,CSVLSAGTNTEAFF,TGCAGTGTCCTAAGTGCGGGTACGAACACTGAAGCTTTCTTT
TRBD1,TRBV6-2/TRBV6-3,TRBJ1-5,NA,CASRLGQFRQPQHF,TGTGCCAGCAGGTTGGGACAGTTCCGTCAGCCCCAGCATTTT
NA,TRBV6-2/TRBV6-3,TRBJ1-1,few,CASSLVGANTEAFF,TGTGCCAGCAGTTTAGTAGGGGCCAACACTGAAGCTTTCTTT
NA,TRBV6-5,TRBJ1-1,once,CASSASRVVNTEAFF,TGTGCCAGCAGTGCATCCAGGGTTGTGAACACTGAAGCTTTCTTT
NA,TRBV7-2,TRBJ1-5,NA,CASSLAVNNQPQHF,TGTGCCAGCAGCTTAGCGGTCAACAATCAGCCCCAGCATTTT
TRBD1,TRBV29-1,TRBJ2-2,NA,CSARTGPNTGELFF,TGCAGCGCCCGGACAGGGCCGAACACCGGGGAGCTGTTTTTT
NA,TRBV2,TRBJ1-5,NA,CASSDVGGDQPQHF,TGTGCCAGCAGTGATGTCGGGGGAGATCAGCCCCAGCATTTT
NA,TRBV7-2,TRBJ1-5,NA,CASGVRGNQPQHF,TGTGCCAGCGGGGTACGAGGCAATCAGCCCCAGCATTTT
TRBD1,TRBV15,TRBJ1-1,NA,CATSSRDRVNTEAFF,TGTGCCACCAGCAGTAGAGACAGGGTTAACACTGAAGCTTTCTTT
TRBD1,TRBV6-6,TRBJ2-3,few,CASTTGQGPDTQYF,TGTGCCAGCACCACGGGACAGGGGCCAGATACGCAGTATTTT
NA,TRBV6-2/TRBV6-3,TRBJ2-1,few,CASSYSSSNSGVWFF,TGTGCCAGCAGTTACTCCTCGTCTAACTCAGGGGTCTGGTTCTTC
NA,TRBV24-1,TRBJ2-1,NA,CATDGTGLEFHEQFF,TGTGCCACAGATGGAACAGGCCTAGAATTCCATGAGCAGTTCTTC
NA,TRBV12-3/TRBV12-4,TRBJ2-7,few,CASRLGWGGGEQYF,TGTGCCAGCCGTCTTGGGTGGGGAGGTGGCGAGCAGTACTTC
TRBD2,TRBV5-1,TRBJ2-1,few,CASLGLAGGSYNEQFF,TGCGCCAGCCTAGGACTAGCGGGGGGATCCTACAATGAGCAGTTCTTC
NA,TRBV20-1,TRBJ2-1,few,CRVRWGSSYNEQFF,TGCAGGGTCCGATGGGGTAGCTCCTACAATGAGCAGTTCTTC
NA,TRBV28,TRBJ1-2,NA,CASSAGQFDHGYTF,TGTGCCAGCAGCGCCGGACAATTTGACCATGGCTACACCTTC
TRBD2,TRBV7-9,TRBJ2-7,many,CASSLLTSGGYEQYF,TGTGCCAGCAGCTTACTCACTAGCGGGGGATACGAGCAGTACTTC
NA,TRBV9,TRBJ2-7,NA,CASSVDGSPYEQYF,TGTGCCAGCAGCGTAGATGGCAGCCCATACGAGCAGTACTTC
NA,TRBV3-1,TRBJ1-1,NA,CASRKTGTEAFF,TGTGCCAGCAGGAAGACCGGGACTGAAGCTTTCTTT
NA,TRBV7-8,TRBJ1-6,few,CASSLRTVYNSPLHF,TGTGCCAGCAGCCTTCGGACAGTCTATAATTCACCCCTCCACTTT
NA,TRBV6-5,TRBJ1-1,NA,CASSPHPNTEAFF,TGTGCCAGCAGCCCTCACCCTAACACTGAAGCTTTCTTT
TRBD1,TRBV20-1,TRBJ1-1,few,CSARRDRGPNTEAFF,TGCAGTGCCAGACGGGACAGGGGGCCGAACACTGAAGCTTTCTTT
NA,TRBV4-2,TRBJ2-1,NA,CASSQGVGGGPLSYNEQFF,TGTGCCAGCAGCCAAGGAGTGGGCGGGGGCCCACTCTCCTACAATGAGCAGTTCTTC